The clone carrying this TCR beta chain was counted a few times. Its specificity is not known. The sample originates from a study of post-analysis software for immune sequencing data. The wider study: Secondary progressive, relapsing-remitting and progressive-relapsing multiple sclerosis were among the included disease courses. Overall study findings and caveats: Batch-matched samples strongly co-clustered by F measure. About five TRBV segments (TRBV5-6, TRBV5-1 and TRBV20-1 among them) occurred more frequently in patients than in controls. Multiple sclerosis was associated with a significant reduction in normalized Chao1 diversity relative to controls.

Tagging with unique molecular identifiers was a feature of the TCR beta cDNA libraries. Each sample of roughly 1 to 11 million input T cells yielded 500,000 or so cDNA molecules, so each molecule approximated one T cell. TCRdb re-derived calls from the PCR reads in MiXCR, one entry per CDR3 protein. The table includes around 710,000 distinct CDR3 sequences, just over 45% detected once. The germline V gene encodes CDR1 SQVTM and CDR2 ANQGSEA. Trimming removed 6 bases at V and 0 bases at J, with 23 bases between. The CDR3 runs to 17 residues. The chain links TRBV29-1 to TRBJ1-1; D may be TRBD1 (5 bases). The receptor was isolated from a girl aged 10 to 17 with multiple sclerosis. Sequenced material: blood. In DNA, the CDR3 is TGCAGCGTAGGACCAGGACCTATGGGGGATTTGAACACTGAAGCTTTCTTT. This gives the protein CSVGPGPMGDLNTEAFF.